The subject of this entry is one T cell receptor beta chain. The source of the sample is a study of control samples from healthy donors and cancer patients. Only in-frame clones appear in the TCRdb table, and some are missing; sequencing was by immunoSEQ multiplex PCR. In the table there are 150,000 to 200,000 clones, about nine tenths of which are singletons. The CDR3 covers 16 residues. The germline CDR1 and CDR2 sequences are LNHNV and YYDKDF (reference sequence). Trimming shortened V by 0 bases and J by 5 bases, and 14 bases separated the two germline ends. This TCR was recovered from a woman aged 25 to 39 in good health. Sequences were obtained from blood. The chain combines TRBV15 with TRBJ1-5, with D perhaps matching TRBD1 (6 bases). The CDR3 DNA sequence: TGTGCCACCAGCAGAGATTTATGGGGGCTGCATCAGCCCCAGCATTTT. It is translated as CATSRDLWGLHQPQHF.